A single sample is the source of the 28 T cell receptor beta chains below, sequenced in a study of radiotherapy plus CTLA-4 blockade in lung cancer. Assay used: immunoSEQ multiplex PCR; TCRdb lists only in-frame clones, some missing. The sample shows 75,000 to 100,000 clones, 65% to 85% of them seen only once. Here the sequenced sample was peripheral blood, taken from a patient treated with radiotherapy plus ipilimumab. These receptor sequences come from a human donor with non-small cell lung cancer who had a partial response to radiotherapy plus ipilimumab. Some clones in this sample may be carry-over from other donors' samples.

This chain connects TRBV29-1 to TRBJ2-1; D is perhaps TRBD2 (5 bases). Germline CDR1 SQVTM, CDR2 ANQGSEA. CDR3 length equals 16 residues. Trimming took 4 bases from V and 8 from J, leaving 24 bases between them. CDR3 coding DNA: TGCAGCGTTGTCTTCCGGGAAGAAGATTTCGTCTATGAGCAGTTCTTC. Residues: CSVVFREEDFVYEQFF.

The rearrangement links TRBV19 to TRBJ2-2; no firm D call. The V and J ends lost 10 bases and 5 bases respectively, with 17 bases between them. Looked up from germline, CDR1 is LNHDA and CDR2 is SQIVND (reference sequence). The CDR3 runs to 14 residues. CDR3 amino acids: CATTTDDSTGELFF. DNA for the CDR3: TGTGCCACTACCACCGATGATTCGACCGGGGAGCTGTTTTTT.

The V gene is TRBV7-9, the J gene TRBJ2-1; D unclear. This CDR3 is built from 12 residues. Between the trimmed V and J ends, which lost 6 bases and 0 bases, there was a span of 3 bases. Germline V gene data show CDR1 as SEHNR and CDR2 as FQNEAQ (reference sequence). CDR3 sequence (DNA): TGTGCCAGCAGGAGCTCCTACAATGAGCAGTTCTTC. This gives the protein CASRSSYNEQFF.

The genes are TRBV15 and TRBJ2-2; 12 nucleotides match TRBD2. Germline CDR1 and CDR2: LNHNV and YYDKDF (reference sequence). V lost 0 bases, J lost 4 bases, and 6 bases stayed unmatched. The CDR3 is made up of 18 amino acids. The CDR3 DNA sequence: TGTGCCACCAGCAGAGATACTAGCGGGGGGTTTGGCACCGGGGAGCTGTTTTTT. Its protein is CATSRDTSGGFGTGELFF.

There are a few counts of this clone. The chain is built from TRBV19 and TRBJ1-5, with D tentatively TRBD1 (5 bases). This CDR3 contains 17 residues. V was shortened by 6 bases and J by 0 bases, with 18 bases between the two germline ends. Per the germline V gene, CDR1 is LNHDA and CDR2 is SQIVND (reference sequence). The CDR3 DNA is TGTGCCAGTAGCTATTCCTTGGACAACTATAGCAATCAGCCCCAGCATTTT. Encoded protein: CASSYSLDNYSNQPQHF.

With respect to this clone: Other DNA sequences in the sample encode the same CDR3. This chain uses TRBV10-3 with TRBJ2-3, with TRBD2 matching over 14 bases. The CDR3 extends over 14 amino acids. The germline gives CDR1 ENHRY, CDR2 SYGVKD. V was pared by 6 bases and J by 5 bases, with 1 base of the junction left unmatched. The DNA of the CDR3 is TGTGCCATCAGCGGACTAGCGGGGGGAGATACGCAGTATTTT. Translating it yields CAISGLAGGDTQYF.

The V gene is TRBV6-6, the J gene TRBJ2-3, with a possible D match to TRBD1 (6 bases). The V end was cut by 3 bases, the J end by 5 bases, with 9 bases between. The CDR3 covers 13 residues. In germline, CDR1 is MNHNY, CDR2 SVGAGI (reference sequence). The CDR3 coding sequence is TGTGCCAGCAGTTATCGGGACAAAGATACGCAGTATTTT. This encodes CASSYRDKDTQYF.

The genes are TRBV7-2 and TRBJ1-5, with 7 nucleotides matching TRBD1. V dropped 5 bases and J dropped 4; count of bases not matched to a gene: 8. This CDR3 region has 15 residues. Germline V gene data show CDR1 as SGHTA and CDR2 as FQGNSA. The CDR3 sequence is CASSTTGAGNQPQHF. The CDR3 DNA is TGTGCCAGCAGCACCACAGGGGCGGGTAATCAGCCCCAGCATTTT.

This chain joins TRBV6-1 and TRBJ1-2, with 7 positions matching TRBD1. Germline values: CDR1 MNHNS, CDR2 SASEGT. The CDR3 loop spans 14 amino acids. V dropped 0 bases and J dropped 4; count of bases not matched to a gene: 2. CDR3 coding DNA: TGTGCCAGCAGTGAAGCTGGGACAGCCTATGGCTACACCTTC. Translated: CASSEAGTAYGYTF.

This clone came up a few times. The chain carries TRBV10-1 and TRBJ2-1; TRBD2 agrees at 7 bases. The CDR3 runs 14 residues. Trimming cost V 4 bases and J 2 bases; bases outside gene matches: 2. The germline CDR1 and CDR2 sequences are WNHNN and SYGVQD (reference sequence). CDR3 nucleotide sequence: TGCGCCAGCAGTGCGGCGGGAGCCTACAATGAGCAGTTCTTC. This sequence encodes CASSAAGAYNEQFF.

This sequence joins TRBV19 and TRBJ2-5, with D unclear. CDR1 is LNHDA and CDR2 is SQIVND in the germline V gene (reference sequence). V was trimmed by 6 bases and J by 4 bases, leaving 21 bases between them. This CDR3 has 16 residues. This chain's CDR3 is CASSHPRGEKRETQYF. Written as DNA, the CDR3 is TGTGCCAGTAGCCATCCTCGCGGCGAAAAAAGAGAGACCCAGTACTTC.

Comment on this clone: The identical CDR3 is also encoded by other nucleotide sequences in the sample. This rearrangement joins TRBV9 to TRBJ2-3; TRBD2 might be the D (5 bases). V was clipped by 2 bases and J by 4 bases, with 8 bases between them. This CDR3 has 13 residues. Germline V CDR1 and CDR2: SGDLS, YYNGEE. CDR3 residues: CASSVEGADTQYF. The CDR3 nucleotides read TGTGCCAGCAGCGTCGAGGGTGCAGATACGCAGTATTTT.

Only a few counts were recorded for this clone. This chain joins TRBV6-1 and TRBJ1-4; D is possibly TRBD1 (5 bases). The CDR3 is 13 amino acids. Per the germline V gene, CDR1 is MNHNS and CDR2 is SASEGT. V gave up 4 bases and J gave up 7 bases, with 10 bases separating them. The CDR3 coding sequence is TGTGCCAGCAGTGTCGGACACCGTGAAAAACTGTTTTTT. As protein: CASSVGHREKLFF.

The chain carries TRBV10-3 and TRBJ2-1, with 10 bases aligning to TRBD2. Germline CDR1 and CDR2: ENHRY and SYGVKD. Trimming at V came to 3 bases and at J to 12 bases, leaving 14 bases not matched to a gene. The CDR3 sequence is 16 residues long. CDR3 residues: CAISDSIPSGGLGQFF. CDR3 bases: TGTGCCATCAGTGACAGTATCCCTAGCGGGGGTCTGGGGCAGTTCTTC.

A few counts support this clone. The V and J genes are TRBV18 and TRBJ2-1; the match to TRBD2 covers 7 bases. The V segment lost 4 bases and the J segment 4 bases; nucleotides outside the gene matches: 4. Germline values: CDR1 KGHSH, CDR2 LQKENI. The CDR3 is made up of 14 amino acids. CDR3 in DNA: TGTGCCAGCTCACTATCGGGGGGATACAATGAGCAGTTCTTC. It is translated as CASSLSGGYNEQFF.

The CDR3 is CATSRRQGAGGELFF. The CDR3 DNA reads as TGTGCCACCAGCAGAAGACAGGGGGCCGGCGGGGAGCTGTTTTTT. The chain employs TRBV15 and TRBJ2-2; TRBD1 matches at 10 bases. Germline trimming cut 2 bases from V and 7 bases from J; bases unmatched to any gene: 4. Looked up from germline, CDR1 is LNHNV and CDR2 is YYDKDF (reference sequence). The CDR3 length is 15 residues.

This sequence joins TRBV10-3 and TRBJ2-7, with D possibly being TRBD1 (6 bases). CDR1 and CDR2 (germline): ENHRY, SYGVKD. The CDR3 covers 15 residues. V was cut by 7 bases and J by 0 bases, with 16 bases left in between. Here the CDR3 DNA reads TGTGCCATCAACCCACAGGGACCTAACTCCTACGAGCAGTACTTC. This translates into CAINPQGPNSYEQYF.

This clone was seen only once. The chain links TRBV10-2 to TRBJ2-7; TRBD1 is a possible D gene (5 bases). The CDR3 has 14 residues. Trimming took 6 bases from V and 2 from J, leaving 14 bases between them. Germline assignment: CDR1 WSHSY and CDR2 SAAADI. The CDR3 spells CASSPQGRAYEQYF. The CDR3 DNA follows: TGCGCCAGCAGCCCCCAGGGTAGGGCCTACGAGCAGTACTTC.

J is TRBJ2-1 and V is TRBV9; 7 nucleotides align to TRBD2. Looked up from germline, CDR1 is SGDLS and CDR2 is YYNGEE. J lost 6 bases, V lost 0 bases, and 3 bases had no gene match. The CDR3 extends over 14 amino acids. As DNA, the CDR3 is TGTGCCAGCAGCGTAGCGGGAGGAACCAATGAGCAGTTCTTC. Its translation is CASSVAGGTNEQFF. Complete variable domain (other parts from reference TRBV9 and TRBJ2-1): DSGVTQTPKHLITATGQRVTLRCSPRSGDLSVYWYQQSLDQGLQFLIQYYNGEERAKGNILERFSAQQFPDLHSELNLSSLELGDSALYFCASSVAGGTNEQFFGPGTRLTVL.

This chain connects TRBV4-3 to TRBJ1-5; TRBD1 matches at 9 bases. This CDR3 has 16 residues. Looked up from germline, CDR1 is LGHNA and CDR2 is YSLEER. V was pared by 4 bases and J by 5 bases, with 9 bases of the junction left unmatched. In nucleotides, the CDR3 is TGCGCCAGCAGCCCTCGTTTGGGACAGGGCCATCAGCCCCAGCATTTT. It translates to CASSPRLGQGHQPQHF.

This chain uses TRBV2 with TRBJ2-3, with D perhaps TRBD1 (6 bases). Germline V CDR1 and CDR2: SNHLY, FYNNEI. Between the trimmed V and J ends, which lost 6 bases and 5 bases, there was a span of 9 bases. The length of the CDR3 is 12 residues. CDR3 DNA sequence: TGTGCCAGCAGGGGGACACGAGATACGCAGTATTTT. This codes for CASRGTRDTQYF.

The V and J genes are TRBV2 and TRBJ2-1; D is unclear. Germline V CDR1 and CDR2: SNHLY, FYNNEI. CDR3 length: 11 amino acids. V was clipped by 8 bases and J by 9 bases, with 11 bases between them. CDR3 region: CASQFEVEQFF. The DNA of the CDR3 is TGTGCCAGCCAGTTTGAGGTTGAGCAGTTCTTC.

The chain links TRBV30 to TRBJ2-1; TRBD2 matches at 8 bases. This CDR3 comprises 14 residues. The junction had 9 bases not matched to a gene; V was cut back by 5 bases and J by 6 bases. Germline CDR1 and CDR2: GTSNPN and SVGIG (reference sequence). This chain's CDR3 is CAWSRGLELNEQFF. DNA for the CDR3: TGTGCCTGGTCCCGGGGACTAGAGCTCAATGAGCAGTTCTTC. Full variable domain (remainder filled in from reference TRBV30 and TRBJ2-1): SQTIHQWPATLVQPVGSPLSLECTVEGTSNPNLYWYRQAAGRGLQLLFYSVGIGQISSEVPQNLSASRPQDRQFILSSKKLLLSDSGFYLCAWSRGLELNEQFFGPGTRLTVL.

V gene TRBV7-8 combines with J gene TRBJ2-7; 7 bases map to TRBD2. Germline V lookup: CDR1 SGHVS, CDR2 FQNEAQ. Trimming took 6 bases from V and 6 from J; bases not matched to a gene: 5. The CDR3 totals 12 residues. Written as DNA, the CDR3 is TGTGCCAGCAGGGTGGGAGGGTTCGAGCAGTACTTC. Translation: CASRVGGFEQYF.

The chain carries TRBV28 and TRBJ2-5, with TRBD1 matching over 11 bases. The DNA end lines up better with TRBJ2-7; the J call may be wrong. The CDR3 spans 13 residues. The germline gives CDR1 MDHEN, CDR2 SYDVKM. The CDR3 coding sequence is TGTGCCAGCAGTTTGGGACAGGGGGACGAGCAGTACTTC. It is translated as CASSLGQGDEQYF.

The chain employs TRBV6-4 and TRBJ2-3; 10 bases are a match to TRBD2. With V trimmed by 5 bases and J by 4 bases, 9 bases remained unmatched. The CDR3 contains 16 residues. The V gene's germline CDR1 is MRHNA and CDR2 SNTAGT. For the CDR3, the DNA is TGTGCCAGCAGTAACCTAGCGGGGGAGAAGGCAGATACGCAGTATTTT. This gives the protein CASSNLAGEKADTQYF.

This clone was counted only a few times. This chain joins TRBV11-3 and TRBJ2-7; maybe TRBD2 (5 bases). The CDR3 is made up of 15 amino acids. V shed 2 bases and J shed 3 bases, with 14 bases lying between them. Germline lookup yields CDR1 SGHNT and CDR2 YENEEA. The CDR3 DNA reads as TGTGCCAGCAGCTTAAACGGGCTAGCAGACTACGAGCAGTACTTC. Protein product: CASSLNGLADYEQYF.

The chain joins TRBV30 to TRBJ2-1; 8 nucleotides align to TRBD2. Germline CDR1 is GTSNPN and CDR2 is SVGIG (reference sequence). This CDR3 is built from 13 residues. After removal of 1 base from V and 8 bases from J, the junction contained 4 bases not matched to a gene. The CDR3 bases are TGTGCCTGGAGTGCGGGAGGGTTCCATGAGCAGTTCTTC. Translation gives CAWSAGGFHEQFF.